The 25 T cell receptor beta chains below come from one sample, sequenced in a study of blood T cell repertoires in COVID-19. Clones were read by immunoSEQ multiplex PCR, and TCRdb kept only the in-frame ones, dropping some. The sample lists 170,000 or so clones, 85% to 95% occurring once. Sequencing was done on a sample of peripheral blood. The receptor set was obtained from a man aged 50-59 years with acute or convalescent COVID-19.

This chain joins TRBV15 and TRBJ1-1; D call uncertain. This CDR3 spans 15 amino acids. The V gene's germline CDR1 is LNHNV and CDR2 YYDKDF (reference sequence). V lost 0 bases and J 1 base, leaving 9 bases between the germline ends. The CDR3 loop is CATSRESQTNTEAFF. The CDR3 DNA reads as TGTGCCACCAGCAGAGAGTCACAGACGAACACTGAAGCTTTCTTT.

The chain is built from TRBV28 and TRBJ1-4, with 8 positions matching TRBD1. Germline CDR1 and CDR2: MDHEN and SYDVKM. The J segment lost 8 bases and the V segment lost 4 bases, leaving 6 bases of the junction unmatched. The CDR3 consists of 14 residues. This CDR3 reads CASSSGQVLEKLFF. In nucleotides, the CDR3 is TGTGCCAGCAGTTCGGGACAGGTTTTGGAAAAACTGTTTTTT.

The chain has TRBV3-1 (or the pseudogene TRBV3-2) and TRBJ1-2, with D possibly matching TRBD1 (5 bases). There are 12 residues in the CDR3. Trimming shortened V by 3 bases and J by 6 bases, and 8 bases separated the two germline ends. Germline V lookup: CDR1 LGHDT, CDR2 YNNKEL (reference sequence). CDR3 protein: CASSHGGNGYTF. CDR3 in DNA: TGTGCCAGCAGCCACGGGGGGAATGGCTACACCTTC.

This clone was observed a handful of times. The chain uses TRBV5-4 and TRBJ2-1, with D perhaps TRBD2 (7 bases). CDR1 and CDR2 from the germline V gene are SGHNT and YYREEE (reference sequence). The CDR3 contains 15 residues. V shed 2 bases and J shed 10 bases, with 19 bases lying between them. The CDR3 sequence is CASSLPPPGGREQFF. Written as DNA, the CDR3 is TGTGCCAGCAGCTTACCCCCTCCGGGGGGCCGGGAGCAGTTCTTC.

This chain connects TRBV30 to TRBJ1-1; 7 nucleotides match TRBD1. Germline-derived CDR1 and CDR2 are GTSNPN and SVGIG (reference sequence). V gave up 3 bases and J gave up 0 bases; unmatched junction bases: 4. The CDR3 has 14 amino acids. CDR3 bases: TGTGCCTGGAGCATGACAGGGTTGAACACTGAAGCTTTCTTT. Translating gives CAWSMTGLNTEAFF.

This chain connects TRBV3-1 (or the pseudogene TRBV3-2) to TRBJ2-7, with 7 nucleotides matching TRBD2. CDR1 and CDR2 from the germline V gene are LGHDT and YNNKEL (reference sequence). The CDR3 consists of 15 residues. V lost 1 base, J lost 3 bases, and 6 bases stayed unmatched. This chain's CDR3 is CASSQGYTSVYEQYF. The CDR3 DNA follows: TGTGCCAGCAGCCAAGGATATACTAGCGTCTACGAGCAGTACTTC.

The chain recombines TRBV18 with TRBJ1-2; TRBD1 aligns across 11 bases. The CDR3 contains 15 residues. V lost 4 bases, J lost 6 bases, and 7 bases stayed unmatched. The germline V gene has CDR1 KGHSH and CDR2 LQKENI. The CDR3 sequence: CASSRTPGQGDGYTF. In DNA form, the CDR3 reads TGTGCCAGCTCACGCACTCCGGGACAGGGGGATGGCTACACCTTC.

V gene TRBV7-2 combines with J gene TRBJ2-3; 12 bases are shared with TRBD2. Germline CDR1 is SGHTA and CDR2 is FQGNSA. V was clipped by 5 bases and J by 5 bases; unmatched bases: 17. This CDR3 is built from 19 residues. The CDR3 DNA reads TGTGCCAGCAGCCTCCTTTTACGTAGACGACTAGCGGGAGTAGATACGCAGTATTTT. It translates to CASSLLLRRRLAGVDTQYF. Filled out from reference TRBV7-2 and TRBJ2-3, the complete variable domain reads GAGVSQSPSNKVTEKGKDVELRCDPISGHTALYWYRQSLGQGLEFLIYFQGNSAPDKSGLPSDRFSAERTGGSVSTLTIQRTQQEDSAVYLCASSLLLRRRLAGVDTQYFGPGTRLTVL.

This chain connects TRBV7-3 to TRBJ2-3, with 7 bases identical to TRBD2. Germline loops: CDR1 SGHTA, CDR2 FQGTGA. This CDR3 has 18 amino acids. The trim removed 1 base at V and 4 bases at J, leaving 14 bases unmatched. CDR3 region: CASSLMGGWGQAADTQYF. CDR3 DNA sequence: TGTGCCAGCAGCTTAATGGGAGGGTGGGGCCAAGCAGCAGATACGCAGTATTTT.

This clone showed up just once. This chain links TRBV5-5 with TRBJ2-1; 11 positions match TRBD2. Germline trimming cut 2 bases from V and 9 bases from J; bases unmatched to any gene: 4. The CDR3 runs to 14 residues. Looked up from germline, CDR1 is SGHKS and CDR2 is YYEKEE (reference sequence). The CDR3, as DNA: TGTGCCAGCAGCTTTAGCGGGAGGGTCGGTGAGCAGTTCTTC. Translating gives CASSFSGRVGEQFF. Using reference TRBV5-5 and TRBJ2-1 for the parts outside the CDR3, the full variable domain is DAGVTQSPTHLIKTRGQQVTLRCSPISGHKSVSWYQQVLGQGPQFIFQYYEKEERGRGNFPDRFSARQFPNYSSELNVNALLLGDSALYLCASSFSGRVGEQFFGPGTRLTVL.

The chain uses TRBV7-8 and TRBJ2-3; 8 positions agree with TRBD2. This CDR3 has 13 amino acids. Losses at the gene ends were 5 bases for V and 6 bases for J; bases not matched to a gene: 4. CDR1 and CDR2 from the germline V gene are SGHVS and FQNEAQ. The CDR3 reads CASSAGGGDTQYF. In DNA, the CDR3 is TGTGCCAGCAGCGCGGGGGGCGGGGATACGCAGTATTTT.

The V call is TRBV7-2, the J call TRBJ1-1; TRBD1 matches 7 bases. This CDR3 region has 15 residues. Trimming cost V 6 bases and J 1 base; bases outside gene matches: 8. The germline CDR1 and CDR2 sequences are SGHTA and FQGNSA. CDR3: CASRYTGTANTEAFF. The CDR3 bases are TGTGCCAGCAGATATACCGGGACAGCGAACACTGAAGCTTTCTTT. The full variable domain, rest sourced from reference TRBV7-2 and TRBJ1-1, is GAGVSQSPSNKVTEKGKDVELRCDPISGHTALYWYRQSLGQGLEFLIYFQGNSAPDKSGLPSDRFSAERTGGSVSTLTIQRTQQEDSAVYLCASRYTGTANTEAFFGQGTRLTVV.

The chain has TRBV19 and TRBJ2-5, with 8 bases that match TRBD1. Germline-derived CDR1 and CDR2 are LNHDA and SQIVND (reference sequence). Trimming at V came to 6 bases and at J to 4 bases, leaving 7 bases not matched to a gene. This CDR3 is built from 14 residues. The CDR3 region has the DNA TGTGCCAGTAGACCGACAGGGGTAAGAGAGACCCAGTACTTC. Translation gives CASRPTGVRETQYF.

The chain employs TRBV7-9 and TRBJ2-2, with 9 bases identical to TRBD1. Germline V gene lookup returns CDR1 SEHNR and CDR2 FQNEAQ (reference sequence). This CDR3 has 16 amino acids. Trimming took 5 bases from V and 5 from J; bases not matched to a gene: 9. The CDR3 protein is CASSPPDRGGTGELFF. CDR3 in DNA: TGTGCCAGCAGCCCCCCGGACAGGGGAGGGACCGGGGAGCTGTTTTTT.

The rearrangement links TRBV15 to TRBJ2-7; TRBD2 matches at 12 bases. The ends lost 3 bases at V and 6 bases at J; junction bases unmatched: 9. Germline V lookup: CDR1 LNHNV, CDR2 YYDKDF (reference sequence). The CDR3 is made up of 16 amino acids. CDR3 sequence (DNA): TGTGCCACCAGCAGGATAGCGGGACTAGCGGGCCGCGAGCAGTACTTC. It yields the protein CATSRIAGLAGREQYF.

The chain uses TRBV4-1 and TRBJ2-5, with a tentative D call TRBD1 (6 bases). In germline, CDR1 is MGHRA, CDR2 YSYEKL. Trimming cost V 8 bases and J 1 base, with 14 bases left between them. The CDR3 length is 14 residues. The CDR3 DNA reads TGCGCCAGCCCCCCGGACAGAACCCAAGAGACCCAGTACTTC. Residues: CASPPDRTQETQYF.

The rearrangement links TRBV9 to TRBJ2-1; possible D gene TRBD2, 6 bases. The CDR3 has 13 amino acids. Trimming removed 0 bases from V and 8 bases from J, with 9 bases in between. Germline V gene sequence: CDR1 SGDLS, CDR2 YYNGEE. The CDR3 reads CASSVDGGYEQFF. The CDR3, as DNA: TGTGCCAGCAGCGTAGATGGGGGGTATGAGCAGTTCTTC.

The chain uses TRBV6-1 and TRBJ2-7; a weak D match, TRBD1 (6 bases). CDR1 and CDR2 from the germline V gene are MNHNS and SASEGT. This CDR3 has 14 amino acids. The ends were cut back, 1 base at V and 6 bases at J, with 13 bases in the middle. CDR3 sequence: CASSEGPGDGEQYF. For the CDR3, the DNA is TGTGCCAGCAGTGAAGGCCCAGGGGATGGCGAGCAGTACTTC.

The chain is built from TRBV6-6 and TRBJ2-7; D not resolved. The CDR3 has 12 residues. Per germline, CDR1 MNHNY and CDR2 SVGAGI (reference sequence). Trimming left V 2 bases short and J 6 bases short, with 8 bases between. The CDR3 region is CASSYALAEQYF. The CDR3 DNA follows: TGTGCCAGCAGTTACGCCTTAGCCGAGCAGTACTTC.

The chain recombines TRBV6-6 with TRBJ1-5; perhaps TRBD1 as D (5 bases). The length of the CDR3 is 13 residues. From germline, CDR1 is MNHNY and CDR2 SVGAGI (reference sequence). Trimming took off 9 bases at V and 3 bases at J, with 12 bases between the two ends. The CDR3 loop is CASGMGLNQPQHF. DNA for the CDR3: TGTGCCAGTGGTATGGGACTCAATCAGCCCCAGCATTTT.

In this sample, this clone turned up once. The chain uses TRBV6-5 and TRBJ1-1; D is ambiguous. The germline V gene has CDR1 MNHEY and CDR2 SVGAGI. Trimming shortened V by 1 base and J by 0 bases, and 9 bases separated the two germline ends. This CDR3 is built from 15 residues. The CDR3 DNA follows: TGTGCCAGCAGTTACTGGGCAGAGATGAACACTGAAGCTTTCTTT. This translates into CASSYWAEMNTEAFF.

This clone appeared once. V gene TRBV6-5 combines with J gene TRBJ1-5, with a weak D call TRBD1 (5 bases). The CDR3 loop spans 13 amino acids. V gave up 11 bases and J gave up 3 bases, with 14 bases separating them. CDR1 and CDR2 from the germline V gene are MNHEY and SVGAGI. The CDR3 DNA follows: TGTGCCGCTCTGGGGCAGTACAATCAGCCCCAGCATTTT. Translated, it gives CAALGQYNQPQHF.

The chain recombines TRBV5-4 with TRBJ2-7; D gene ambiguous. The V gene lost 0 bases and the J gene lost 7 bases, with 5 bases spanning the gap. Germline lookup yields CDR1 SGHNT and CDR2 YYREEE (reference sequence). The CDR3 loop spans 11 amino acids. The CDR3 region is CASSLAEEQYF. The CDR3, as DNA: TGTGCCAGCAGCTTGGCAGAAGAGCAGTACTTC.

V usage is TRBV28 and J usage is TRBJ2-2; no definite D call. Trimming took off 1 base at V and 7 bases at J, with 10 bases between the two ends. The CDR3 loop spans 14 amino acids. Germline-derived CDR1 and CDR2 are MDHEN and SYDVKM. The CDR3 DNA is TGTGCCAGCAGTTTATACGAGGTCGTCGGGGAGCTGTTTTTT. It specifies CASSLYEVVGELFF.

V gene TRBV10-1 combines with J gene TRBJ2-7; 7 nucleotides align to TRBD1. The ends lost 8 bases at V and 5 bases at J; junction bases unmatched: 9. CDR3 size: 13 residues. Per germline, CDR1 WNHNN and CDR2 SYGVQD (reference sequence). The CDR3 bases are TGCGCCAGCTCCAGACAGGGCTACGACGAGCAGTACTTC. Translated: CASSRQGYDEQYF.